The 25 T cell receptor beta chains reported below all come from one sample, sequenced in a study of CD8+ T cells in alopecia areata. Investigators isolated RNA and reverse transcribed it into cDNA to act as the sequencing template. The table came from immunoSEQ multiplex PCR; TCRdb's copy has only in-frame clones and leaves some out. The sample includes some 220,000 clones, 50% to 60% of them seen just once. Documented treatment: oral pan-JAK inhibitor, 5-10 mg twice daily. The input for sequencing was CD4+ T cells sorted from blood, taken at week 4, from a patient treated with tofacitinib. These receptors came from a human donor with alopecia areata.

The gene calls are TRBV7-3 and TRBJ2-1; D might be TRBD2 (5 bases). Germline-derived CDR1 and CDR2 are SGHTA and FQGTGA. The CDR3 is made up of 13 amino acids. Trimming pared 6 bases from V and 7 bases from J, leaving 13 bases between. The CDR3, as DNA: TGTGCCAGCAGTGACCCGGGGAAGAATGAGCAGTTCTTC. It translates to CASSDPGKNEQFF.

The genes are TRBV5-1 and TRBJ2-3, with 9 bases matching TRBD2. This CDR3 has 16 residues. CDR1 is SGHRS and CDR2 is YFSETQ in the germline V gene. J gave up 2 bases and V 3 bases, and 7 bases lay outside the gene matches. CDR3 amino acids: CASSSDSGRTTDTQYF. The CDR3 bases are TGCGCCAGCAGCTCCGATAGCGGGAGAACCACAGATACGCAGTATTTT.

The chain couples TRBV7-2 to TRBJ2-1; D not certain. V was cut by 5 bases and J by 4 bases, with 9 bases left in between. The CDR3 totals 13 residues. Per germline, CDR1 SGHTA and CDR2 FQGNSA. CDR3 in amino acids: CASSPTKYNEQFF. The DNA for the CDR3 is TGTGCCAGCAGCCCTACAAAGTACAATGAGCAGTTCTTC.

V and J are TRBV9 and TRBJ1-3; D is unclear. Germline CDR1 reads SGDLS; CDR2 reads YYNGEE. V lost 2 bases, J lost 2 bases, and 11 bases lay in between. The CDR3 is 15 amino acids. This CDR3 reads CASSVSSTAGNTIYF. The CDR3 DNA reads as TGTGCCAGCAGCGTTTCTAGTACAGCTGGAAACACCATATATTTT.

This chain uses TRBV11-2 with TRBJ2-2; D remains ambiguous. Trimming stripped 1 base from V and 5 bases from J, with 11 bases between. Germline values: CDR1 SGHAT, CDR2 FQNNGV. The CDR3 extends over 15 amino acids. The CDR3 sequence: CASSLGMGLTGELFF. Written as DNA, the CDR3 is TGTGCCAGCAGCTTAGGGATGGGGTTGACCGGGGAGCTGTTTTTT.

The chain has TRBV30 and TRBJ1-1; D gene ambiguous. Per the germline V gene, CDR1 is GTSNPN and CDR2 is SVGIG (reference sequence). Trimming pared 0 bases from V and 7 bases from J, leaving 12 bases between. The CDR3 is 13 amino acids. In nucleotides, the CDR3 is TGTGCCTGGAGTGTACTTGGTGAGCGTGAAGCTTTCTTT. Amino acid sequence: CAWSVLGEREAFF.

The V gene is TRBV6-6, the J gene TRBJ2-7, with 8 bases identical to TRBD1. The CDR3 length is 14 residues. V was pared by 6 bases and J by 0 bases, with 4 bases of the junction left unmatched. The germline CDR1 and CDR2 sequences are MNHNY and SVGAGI (reference sequence). This CDR3 reads CASRGQDNSYEQYF. The CDR3 DNA reads TGTGCCAGCAGGGGACAGGATAACTCCTACGAGCAGTACTTC.

V usage is TRBV18 and J usage is TRBJ2-2; 8 positions match TRBD1. Germline V gene data show CDR1 as KGHSH and CDR2 as LQKENI. V shed 1 base, J shed 1 base, and the junction held 2 bases outside the gene matches. This CDR3 comprises 16 residues. DNA for the CDR3: TGTGCCAGCTCACCACGGGACAGGCAGAACACCGGGGAGCTGTTTTTT. It yields the protein CASSPRDRQNTGELFF.

The chain employs TRBV29-1 and TRBJ2-5; the match to TRBD1 covers 7 bases. The CDR3 contains 11 residues. The V gene's germline CDR1 is SQVTM and CDR2 ANQGSEA. V dropped 3 bases and J dropped 7; count of bases not matched to a gene: 2. The CDR3 reads CSVEAGGTQYF. The CDR3 bases are TGCAGCGTTGAGGCAGGGGGGACCCAGTACTTC.

This clone was detected a few times. The rearrangement joins TRBV27 to TRBJ2-1, with D perhaps matching TRBD1 or TRBD2 (5 bases each). Trimming took 5 bases from V and 5 from J, leaving 10 bases between them. CDR1 and CDR2 (germline): MNHEY, SMNVEV (reference sequence). The CDR3 sequence is 13 residues long. The CDR3 sequence is CASSVPGHNEQFF. CDR3 bases: TGTGCCAGCAGTGTGCCGGGGCACAATGAGCAGTTCTTC.

The V call is TRBV29-1, the J call TRBJ2-3, with 9 bases identical to TRBD2. Germline CDR1 is SQVTM and CDR2 is ANQGSEA. The CDR3 is 14 residues long. The ends lost 4 bases at V and 4 bases at J; junction bases unmatched: 6. The CDR3, as DNA: TGCAGCGTTGTAGCGGGGGAGGGTCCAGATACGCAGTATTTT. Protein sequence: CSVVAGEGPDTQYF.

This clone was detected only once. This chain links TRBV6-5 with TRBJ2-1, with D hard to call. Trimming shortened V by 2 bases and J by 7 bases, and 12 bases separated the two germline ends. The CDR3 is 14 amino acids. Germline-derived CDR1 and CDR2 are MNHEY and SVGAGI. In nucleotides, the CDR3 is TGTGCCAGCAGTTACGTAGTAGGAATAAATGAGCAGTTCTTC. This sequence encodes CASSYVVGINEQFF.

The gene calls are TRBV5-1 and TRBJ2-1; D is ambiguous. The CDR3 consists of 12 residues. The ends were cut back, 0 bases at V and 9 bases at J, with 7 bases in the middle. Germline V gene lookup returns CDR1 SGHRS and CDR2 YFSETQ. The CDR3 nucleotides read TGCGCCAGCAGCTTGGAGGGCATTGAGCAGTTCTTC. It specifies CASSLEGIEQFF. Combining the CDR3 with reference TRBV5-1 and TRBJ2-1 gives the whole variable domain KAGVTQTPRYLIKTRGQQVTLSCSPISGHRSVSWYQQTPGQGLQFLFEYFSETQRNKGNFPGRFSGRQFSNSRSEMNVSTLELGDSALYLCASSLEGIEQFFGPGTRLTVL.

The CDR3 sequence: CAARAGGTQTYEQYF. As DNA, the CDR3 is TGTGCCGCCCGCGCCGGGGGTACCCAGACCTACGAGCAGTACTTC. The gene calls are TRBV10-3 and TRBJ2-7; D perhaps matches TRBD2 (6 bases). CDR3 length equals 15 residues. Germline CDR1 reads ENHRY; CDR2 reads SYGVKD. Trimming shortened V by 11 bases and J by 2 bases, and 22 bases separated the two germline ends.

V is TRBV2 and J is TRBJ1-2; possibly TRBD1 for D (6 bases). Trimming left V 10 bases short and J 7 bases short, with 19 bases between. The CDR3 runs 13 residues. Germline V CDR1 and CDR2: SNHLY, FYNNEI. The chain's CDR3 is CATTVGRGLGYTF. CDR3 nucleotides: TGTGCCACCACAGTTGGCAGGGGACTTGGCTACACCTTC.

The gene calls are TRBV29-1 and TRBJ2-1; 13 bases match TRBD2. The CDR3 runs to 16 residues. The ends lost 5 bases at V and 6 bases at J; junction bases unmatched: 10. The V gene's germline CDR1 is SQVTM and CDR2 ANQGSEA. CDR3: CSVRTSGGITTNEQFF. The CDR3 coding sequence is TGCAGCGTTAGGACTAGCGGGGGAATAACAACCAATGAGCAGTTCTTC.

The chain is built from TRBV29-1 and TRBJ1-2; D unclear. This CDR3 region has 13 residues. The ends were cut back, 1 base at V and 7 bases at J, with 13 bases in the middle. Germline-derived CDR1 and CDR2 are SQVTM and ANQGSEA. CDR3 nucleotide sequence: TGCAGCGTTGAAGGGGGAGGGAGACGTGGCTACACCTTC. Translation gives CSVEGGGRRGYTF.

This clone has only one observation. The chain recombines TRBV9 with TRBJ1-2, with 8 bases matching TRBD1. V trimming: 4 bases; J trimming: 7 bases; junction bases outside the gene matches: 9. Germline V gives CDR1 SGDLS, CDR2 YYNGEE. This CDR3 spans 14 amino acids. The CDR3 here is CASSPGQGVGGYTF. The CDR3 nucleotides read TGTGCCAGCAGCCCAGGACAGGGAGTGGGTGGCTACACCTTC.

This chain connects TRBV10-3 to TRBJ1-6, with a tentative D call TRBD1 (5 bases). V was pared by 3 bases and J by 7 bases, with 7 bases between. Looked up from germline, CDR1 is ENHRY and CDR2 is SYGVKD. CDR3 length: 13 amino acids. The CDR3 DNA sequence: TGTGCCATCAGTGATTCAGGGAATTCACCCCTCCACTTT. This encodes CAISDSGNSPLHF.

This clone was detected ten times or more. The chain recombines TRBV19 with TRBJ2-1; the match to TRBD1 covers 8 bases. CDR1 and CDR2 from the germline V gene are LNHDA and SQIVND (reference sequence). The CDR3 runs 13 residues. V dropped 3 bases and J dropped 10; count of bases not matched to a gene: 5. The CDR3: CASSMDRAREQFF. CDR3 bases: TGTGCCAGTAGTATGGACAGGGCTCGCGAGCAGTTCTTC.

The chain uses TRBV29-1 and TRBJ1-2; 7 nucleotides align to TRBD1. The V gene end was trimmed by 6 bases and the J gene end by 7 bases; junction bases not matched to a gene: 20. CDR1 and CDR2 (germline): SQVTM, ANQGSEA. The CDR3 has 16 amino acids. The CDR3 DNA reads as TGCAGCGTCTCGGACAGGACCCTTCCCGCTCGAGGTGGCTACACCTTC. Protein product: CSVSDRTLPARGGYTF.

In its sample, this clone was seen a few times. This rearrangement joins TRBV19 to TRBJ1-5; no firm D call. V was trimmed by 1 base and J by 9 bases, leaving 7 bases between them. The CDR3 contains 12 residues. Per germline, CDR1 LNHDA and CDR2 SQIVND (reference sequence). CDR3 in DNA: TGTGCCAGTAGTATAGCAGGAGGGCCCCAGCATTTT. It specifies CASSIAGGPQHF.

This clone was detected only a few times. The CDR3 sequence is CATSGAQGNNSPLHF. The CDR3 DNA sequence: TGTGCCACCTCAGGGGCCCAGGGCAATAATTCACCCCTCCACTTT. This chain uses TRBV19 with TRBJ1-6; tentative D call: TRBD1 (6 bases). CDR1 is LNHDA, CDR2 SQIVND, per germline (reference sequence). Trimming cost V 10 bases and J 5 bases, with 18 bases left between them. The CDR3 length is 15 residues.

J is TRBJ1-1 and V is TRBV29-1; 11 bases are a match to TRBD1. J gave up 11 bases and V 4 bases, and 3 bases lay outside the gene matches. The CDR3 runs 11 residues. CDR1 SQVTM and CDR2 ANQGSEA come from the germline V gene. CDR3 in DNA: TGCAGCGTTGCCGGGACAGGGGGGGCTTTCTTT. Translating gives CSVAGTGGAFF.

The V call is TRBV20-1, the J call TRBJ2-5; possibly TRBD2 for D (5 bases). Germline-derived CDR1 and CDR2 are DFQATT and SNEGSKA (reference sequence). Trimming took off 5 bases at V and 5 bases at J, with 9 bases between the two ends. The CDR3 is 11 residues long. Written as DNA, the CDR3 is TGCAGTGCTCACCAGCGGGAGACCCAGTACTTC. It translates to CSAHQRETQYF.